Listed below are T cell receptor beta chains from one sample, sequenced in a study of blood T cell repertoires in COVID-19. Sequencing used immunoSEQ multiplex PCR; TCRdb keeps in-frame clones, though not all of them. This sample has roughly 100,000 clones, with over 85% found just once. Sequenced sample: peripheral blood. The receptors here all came from a woman aged 45 to 65 with COVID-19, enrolled during active disease. Both conserved end residues are part of each CDR3. A D gene is named only where the DNA matches it firmly. Rows may omit the clone size; those that give it use once, few, many or a size class.

j_call clone_size v_call d_call cdr3_nt cdr3_aa
TRBJ1-2 - TRBV29-1 - TGCAGCGTTGAAAGGAGGGCAGGCGGGGGCTACACCTTC CSVERRAGGGYTF
TRBJ2-5 - TRBV5-1 - TGCGCCAGCAGCTTACGGGCAGGGGAAGAGACCCAGTACTTC CASSLRAGEETQYF
TRBJ1-1 - TRBV11-2 - TGTGCCAGCGGAAGAGGCCCAAACACTGAAGCTTTCTTT CASGRGPNTEAFF
TRBJ2-2 once TRBV19 TRBD1 TGTGCCAGTAGTATATCCCAGGGGGCGAACACCGGGGAGCTGTTTTTT CASSISQGANTGELFF
TRBJ1-2 - TRBV5-1 TRBD1 TGCGCCAGCAGCCTCGTCGCAGGGGGTTACGGCTACACCTTC CASSLVAGGYGYTF
TRBJ2-5 once TRBV10-2 - TGCGCCAGCAGTGACGCGGGGCGACACAAGAGGACCCAGTACTTC CASSDAGRHKRTQYF
TRBJ1-3 - TRBV6-1 - TGTGCCAGCAGTGAAGGGCCAGCGGGAAACACCATATATTTT CASSEGPAGNTIYF
TRBJ1-5 - TRBV28 - TGTGCCAGCAGTCCACAGTTGGGAGGGATGAGCAATCAGCCCCAGCATTTT CASSPQLGGMSNQPQHF
TRBJ1-3 - TRBV5-1 - TGCGCCAGCAGCTCGACGGAAACCGGGGCTGGAAACACCATATATTTT CASSSTETGAGNTIYF
TRBJ2-7 - TRBV5-8 TRBD1 TGTGCCAGCGGCCAACAGGGGTCCGTCGAGCAGTACTTC CASGQQGSVEQYF
TRBJ1-2 few TRBV19 - TGTGCCAGCGCGGATGTTTATGGCTACACCTTC CASADVYGYTF
TRBJ2-7 - TRBV9 TRBD2 TGTGCCAGCAGCTCCCGGACTAGCGGGGATTCCTACGAGCAGTACTTC CASSSRTSGDSYEQYF
TRBJ2-7 - TRBV24-1 TRBD1 TGTGCCACCAGTGGGGGACAGGGAATTGAAGAGCAGTACTTC CATSGGQGIEEQYF
TRBJ2-3 - TRBV12-2 - TGTGCAAGTCGTTCACCGGGACAGGAGTCCACAGATACGCAGTATTTT CASRSPGQESTDTQYF
TRBJ2-1 - TRBV9 TRBD1 TGTGCCAGCAGCGGTGATGGGACAGTTTCCTACAATGAGCAGTTCTTC CASSGDGTVSYNEQFF
TRBJ1-2 - TRBV28 - TGTGCCAGCAGCCGGGGACAAACTACTAACTATGGCTACACCTTC CASSRGQTTNYGYTF
TRBJ2-5 - TRBV18 - TGTGCCAGCTCGCGGGACTCAAAAGAGACCCAGTACTTC CASSRDSKETQYF
TRBJ1-5 - TRBV12-3/TRBV12-4 - TGTGCCAGCAGTTCCGGTCAGCCCCAGCATTTT CASSSGQPQHF
TRBJ2-7 once TRBV9 - TGTGCCAGCAGCCCTAACGAACGGGGGAACTACGAGCAGTACTTC CASSPNERGNYEQYF
TRBJ1-2 - TRBV5-1 - TGCGCCAGCAGCTTCGATCTAACTAACTATGGCTACACCTTC CASSFDLTNYGYTF
TRBJ1-6 few TRBV5-1 TRBD1 TGCGCCAGCAAAAGGGACAGTGTTGGCTCACCCCTCCACTTT CASKRDSVGSPLHF
TRBJ1-2 - TRBV20-1 - TGCAGTGCTAGTAATCGGGTTGCAGCTAACTATGGCTACACCTTC CSASNRVAANYGYTF
TRBJ2-5 - TRBV14 TRBD1 TGTGCCAGCAGCCAAGACAGGGGGCGATTGGAGACCCAGTACTTC CASSQDRGRLETQYF
TRBJ1-2 - TRBV7-2 TRBD1 TGTGCCAGCACCCAAGAAGGGACAGCGGGCTACACCTTC CASTQEGTAGYTF
TRBJ2-3 few TRBV30 - TGTGCCTGGGCTCTTATCCTCCCAGGGCGCGCAGATACGCAGTATTTT CAWALILPGRADTQYF
TRBJ1-2 - TRBV5-1 - TGCGCCAGCAGCTTGGAGGGGCGCGGAGGCTACACCTTC CASSLEGRGGYTF
TRBJ2-1 - TRBV19 - TGTGCCAGTAGTGGCATAAAAGGGGCTGAGCAGTTCTTC CASSGIKGAEQFF
TRBJ2-3 - TRBV18 TRBD2 TGTGCCAGCTCACCTTCCCGGTGGACTAGCCCCAAGGATACGCAGTATTTT CASSPSRWTSPKDTQYF
TRBJ2-2 once TRBV7-6 - TGTGCCAGCAGGAGGTGGTCCGGTACCCGGGAGCTGTTTTTT CASRRWSGTRELFF
TRBJ2-1 - TRBV6-5 TRBD1 TGTGCCAGCAGTTACGGAATGACAGGGACCCAGTTCTTC CASSYGMTGTQFF
TRBJ2-1 - TRBV11-3 TRBD2 TGTGCCAGCAGCTTAGGAGGGCGGGGGGATTACAATGAGCAGTTCTTC CASSLGGRGDYNEQFF
TRBJ1-2 - TRBV11-2 - TGTGCCAGCAGCTTAGTGGGCAGGAACTATGGCTACACCTTC CASSLVGRNYGYTF
TRBJ1-1 - TRBV28 TRBD1 TGTGCCAGCAGTTCACGATACGACAGGGGGAGGACTGAAGCTTTCTTT CASSSRYDRGRTEAFF
TRBJ1-5 - TRBV28 TRBD1 TGTGCCAGCAGCTTAAGACAGGGAGAGCCCCATCAGCCCCAGCATTTT CASSLRQGEPHQPQHF
TRBJ2-3 - TRBV24-1 TRBD2 TGTGCCACCAGTACTAGCGGGGGCCCCTCTTGGACGCAGTATTTT CATSTSGGPSWTQYF
TRBJ1-1 - TRBV13 TRBD1 TGTGCCAGCAGCTTAAGGGACAGGGTGAGGACTGAAGCTTTCTTT CASSLRDRVRTEAFF
TRBJ1-1 - TRBV28 - TGTGCCAGCAGTATGACGGGGACTATGAACACTGAAGCTTTCTTT CASSMTGTMNTEAFF
TRBJ1-2 - TRBV5-5 TRBD1 TGTGCCAGCAGCTTGGTCCAGGGGGTAGACTATGGCTACACCTTC CASSLVQGVDYGYTF
TRBJ1-2 few TRBV10-1 TRBD1 TGCGCCAGCAGTCCCCGGGACAGGGGCTATGGCTACACCTTC CASSPRDRGYGYTF
TRBJ1-6 - TRBV29-1 - TGCAGCGTTAAAACCTCCTCGGATTCACCCCTCCACTTT CSVKTSSDSPLHF
TRBJ1-4 - TRBV10-3 - TGTGCCATCAGTGAGTCCCACAGGGCAGACGAAAAACTGTTTTTT CAISESHRADEKLFF
TRBJ2-7 - TRBV11-3 - TGTGCCAGCAGCTCTAGACAGCTGAGCTCCTACGAGCAGTACTTC CASSSRQLSSYEQYF
TRBJ2-2 once TRBV10-1 TRBD1 TGCGCCAGCAGTGGAACCGGGACAGGGATCGTCCCCGGGGAGCTGTTTTTT CASSGTGTGIVPGELFF
TRBJ2-4 - TRBV19 TRBD2 TGTGCCAGTAGTCCGACTCCGGGACTAGCGGGGGGGCCGACCAAAAACATTCAGTACTTC CASSPTPGLAGGPTKNIQYF
TRBJ1-5 - TRBV28 - TGTGCCAGCAGTAGCGGGGGGATCAATCAGCCCCAGCATTTT CASSSGGINQPQHF
TRBJ2-3 once TRBV12-5 - TGTGCTAGTGGTTCGGGTCTACAGGGTAACCCAGATACGCAGTATTTT CASGSGLQGNPDTQYF